These 9 T cell receptor beta chains were all obtained from the same sample, sequenced in a study of T-cell memory formation after mild COVID-19 (TCRdb year 2021). The library was obtained by 5' RACE. Sequencer: Illumina NovaSeq 6000. TCRdb reprocessing: public reads trimmed at Q25 with fastp, clones called with MiXCR, in-frame beta chains kept. All rows with the same CDR3 protein become a single entry with the most common DNA and genes. Within this sample are fewer than 450,000 distinct CDR3 sequences, with around 24% of them counted one time only. The ten largest clones add up to 8.8% of the sample. Source material: PBMCs or a T cell subset sorted from them (not recorded which). These receptors were obtained from an adult woman who had mild COVID-19 (a few samples of this study predate the infection). The sample titles of this study are shuffled in the database, so cell type and time point are left out; the donor was told from shared clones.

The rearrangement joins TRBV7-3 to TRBJ2-3; TRBD2 matches at 8 bases. Germline V gene lookup returns CDR1 SGHTA and CDR2 FQGTGA. CDR3 length: 15 residues. The V and J ends lost 5 bases and 0 bases, in that order; junction bases with no gene match: 4. CDR3 protein: CASSETSESTDTQYF. CDR3 DNA: TGTGCCAGCAGCGAGACTAGCGAGAGCACAGATACGCAGTATTTT.

The chain carries TRBV7-6 and TRBJ1-1; unclear D gene. The V gene lost 6 bases and the J gene lost 0 bases, with 14 bases spanning the gap. CDR1 SGHVS and CDR2 FNYEAQ come from the germline V gene. CDR3 size: 15 residues. CDR3 nucleotides: TGTGCCAGCAGTCGACTCCTTCCGGTGAACACTGAAGCTTTCTTT. Translated: CASSRLLPVNTEAFF.

The gene calls are TRBV7-3 and TRBJ2-2; 7 bases are shared with TRBD1. This CDR3 comprises 15 residues. The germline CDR1 and CDR2 sequences are SGHTA and FQGTGA. After removal of 6 bases from V and 4 bases from J, the junction contained 8 bases not matched to a gene. The CDR3 DNA sequence: TGTGCCAGCAGAAAAAACCGGGACAGCACCGGGGAGCTGTTTTTT. Translating it yields CASRKNRDSTGELFF. Complete variable domain (other parts from reference TRBV7-3 and TRBJ2-2): GAGVSQTPSNKVTEKGKYVELRCDPISGHTALYWYRQSLGQGPEFLIYFQGTGAADDSGLPNDRFFAVRPEGSVSTLKIQRTERGDSAVYLCASRKNRDSTGELFFGEGSRLTVL.

This clonotype showed up just a few times. CDR3 sequence reads: CASSALETSGTETQYF. The CDR3 DNA follows: TGTGCCAGCAGTGCCTTGGAGACTAGCGGGACCGAGACCCAGTACTTC. The chain employs TRBV12-3 or TRBV12-4 and TRBJ2-5, with 11 nucleotides matching TRBD2. The CDR3 sequence is 16 residues long. The V segment lost 5 bases and the J segment 5 bases; nucleotides outside the gene matches: 10.

This clonotype has more than one count but fewer than ten. The genes are TRBV12-3 or TRBV12-4 and TRBJ1-5; weak D call: TRBD1 (5 bases). Trimming cost V 6 bases and J 0 bases, with 12 bases left between them. This CDR3 contains 15 residues. The CDR3 region is CASSSDTLSNQPQHF. CDR3 DNA sequence: TGTGCCAGCAGCTCGGACACCCTTAGCAATCAGCCCCAGCATTTT.

The chain recombines TRBV7-2 with TRBJ2-5, with a weak D call TRBD1 (5 bases). Looked up from germline, CDR1 is SGHTA and CDR2 is FQGNSA. The CDR3 covers 13 residues. Trimming shortened V by 3 bases and J by 5 bases, and 10 bases separated the two germline ends. CDR3 DNA sequence: TGTGCCAGCAGCTTCTCCAGGGATGAGACCCAGTACTTC. This gives the protein CASSFSRDETQYF.

This clonotype was observed a handful of times. This chain joins TRBV18 and TRBJ2-5; D remains unclear. Trimming left V 2 bases short and J 4 bases short, with 11 bases between. This CDR3 is built from 14 residues. From germline, CDR1 is KGHSH and CDR2 LQKENI. The CDR3 DNA follows: TGTGCCAGCTCACCAGGGGATGTTCGAGAGACCCAGTACTTC. Its protein is CASSPGDVRETQYF.

The chain uses TRBV7-8 and TRBJ2-7; 11 bases line up with TRBD2. After removal of 8 bases from V and 4 bases from J, the junction contained 4 bases not matched to a gene. CDR3 length: 13 amino acids. The V gene's germline CDR1 is SGHVS and CDR2 FQNEAQ. Here the CDR3 DNA reads TGTGCCAGCGAACTAGCGGGAGCTTACGAGCAGTACTTC. It specifies CASELAGAYEQYF.

The chain carries TRBV6-6 and TRBJ2-7; 7 bases are shared with TRBD1. The length of the CDR3 is 13 residues. The V and J ends lost 8 bases and 2 bases, in that order; junction bases with no gene match: 6. Germline CDR1 and CDR2: MNHNY and SVGAGI (reference sequence). CDR3 nucleotides: TGTGCCAGCGGAACGGGGACAGCCTACGAGCAGTACTTC. Protein product: CASGTGTAYEQYF.